Below are 9 T cell receptor beta chains sequenced from a single sample in a study of TIL therapy for anti-PD-1-resistant metastatic lung cancer (dated by TCRdb to about 2021). Interpreted using the paper, the time point label stands for: pre-treatment sample, taken before nivolumab and TIL therapy. TCR beta CDR3 regions were amplified from genomic DNA by bias-controlled multiplex PCR with the immunoSEQ v3 hsTCRB kit. As stored in TCRdb, this immuneACCESS dataset retains in-frame rearrangements with V and J assigned. A fraction of the clones does not appear; measured against another copy, unresolved V genes explain less than half of the discrepancy, and the remainder lacks a known reason. The table for this sample lists 45,000 to 75,000 clones; roughly 66% of them were counted only once. The top ten constitute over 6.5% of the sample. This sample comprised blood, obtained at baseline. These receptors came from a person between 25 and 79 years old with non-small cell lung cancer.

The chain uses TRBV21-1 and TRBJ2-1; the table's D call of TRBD2 was not tested on the DNA. TRBV21-1 represents a pseudogene. The CDR3 has 16 amino acids. The CDR3, as DNA: TGTGCCAGCAGCGGACACACTAGCGGGAGATGGAATGAGCAGTTCTTC. This gives the protein CASSGHTSGRWNEQFF.

The chain recombines TRBV28 with TRBJ1-1; the D gene is possibly TRBD1 (6 bases). Germline V lookup: CDR1 MDHEN, CDR2 SYDVKM. Trimming took off 10 bases at V and 1 base at J, with 19 bases between the two ends. CDR3 length equals 15 residues. As DNA, the CDR3 is TGTGCCACCACCCTGATCCAGACAGGGAACACTGAAGCTTTCTTT. Protein product: CATTLIQTGNTEAFF.

This chain links TRBV28 with TRBJ2-6; 9 positions agree with TRBD1. CDR3 length equals 17 residues. Germline CDR1 reads MDHEN; CDR2 reads SYDVKM. The junction had 6 bases not matched to a gene; V was cut back by 6 bases and J by 0 bases. This CDR3 is CASRSGTGLSGANVLTF. For the CDR3, the DNA is TGTGCCAGCAGATCCGGGACAGGGCTCTCTGGGGCCAACGTCCTGACTTTC.

The V call is TRBV14, the J call TRBJ2-3; D could derive from TRBD1 or TRBD2 (7 bases each). This CDR3 contains 16 residues. The germline V gene encodes CDR1 SGHDN and CDR2 FVKESK. V lost 2 bases and J lost 5, with 17 bases in between. This CDR3 is CASSQRQGGPGDTQYF. The CDR3 DNA sequence: TGTGCCAGCAGCCAAAGGCAGGGGGGGCCGGGAGATACGCAGTATTTT. Filled out from reference TRBV14 and TRBJ2-3, the complete variable domain reads EAGVTQFPSHSVIEKGQTVTLRCDPISGHDNLYWYRRVMGKEIKFLLHFVKESKQDESGMPNNRFLAERTGGTYSTLKVQPAELEDSGVYFCASSQRQGGPGDTQYFGPGTRLTVL.

This clone occurred a few times. This chain connects TRBV5-4 to TRBJ1-1; D may be TRBD1 (6 bases). From germline, CDR1 is SGHNT and CDR2 YYREEE (reference sequence). Trimming cost V 1 base and J 0 bases, with 10 bases left between them. The CDR3 has 15 residues. CDR3 loop: CASSLPQGMNTEAFF. The CDR3, as DNA: TGTGCCAGCAGCTTGCCGCAGGGGATGAACACTGAAGCTTTCTTT.

In this sample, this clone turned up once. V gene TRBV20-1 combines with J gene TRBJ2-3; D is undetermined. CDR3 size: 11 residues. The germline V gene has CDR1 DFQATT and CDR2 SNEGSKA (reference sequence). V was clipped by 2 bases and J by 6 bases, with 6 bases between them. CDR3 sequence (DNA): TGCAGTGCTAGACCCTGGGATACGCAGTATTTT. Residues: CSARPWDTQYF.

V usage is TRBV5-1 and J usage is TRBJ2-5; 9 nucleotides agree with TRBD1. The CDR3 runs to 13 residues. The ends lost 5 bases at V and 4 bases at J; junction bases unmatched: 3. Germline loops: CDR1 SGHRS, CDR2 YFSETQ. The CDR3 bases are TGCGCCAGCAGACAGGGGGCAGGAGAGACCCAGTACTTC. Amino acids: CASRQGAGETQYF. The variable domain in full, with the rest retrieved from reference TRBV5-1 and TRBJ2-5, is KAGVTQTPRYLIKTRGQQVTLSCSPISGHRSVSWYQQTPGQGLQFLFEYFSETQRNKGNFPGRFSGRQFSNSRSEMNVSTLELGDSALYLCASRQGAGETQYFGPGTRLLVL.

The sample holds one count of this clone. The chain has TRBV5-8 and TRBJ2-2; 8 bases match TRBD1. Per the germline V gene, CDR1 is SGHTS and CDR2 is YDEGEE. The V segment lost 3 bases and the J segment 1 base; nucleotides outside the gene matches: 5. The length of the CDR3 is 16 residues. The CDR3 DNA follows: TGTGCCAGCAGCTCAACCGGGACAGGGAACACCGGGGAGCTGTTTTTT. Its translation: CASSSTGTGNTGELFF. The complete variable domain, with remaining parts taken from reference TRBV5-8 and TRBJ2-2, reads EAGVTQSPTHLIKTRGQQATLRCSPISGHTSVYWYQQALGLGLQFLLWYDEGEERNRGNFPPRFSGRQFPNYSSELNVNALELEDSALYLCASSSTGTGNTGELFFGEGSRLTVL.

This clone has only a few counts. The J gene is TRBJ1-5, the V gene TRBV10-3; D unclear. CDR1 is ENHRY, CDR2 SYGVKD, per germline. V was trimmed by 2 bases and J by 4 bases, leaving 9 bases between them. This CDR3 has 14 residues. Written as DNA, the CDR3 is TGTGCCATCAGTGAGCCGACCCTAAATCAGCCCCAGCATTTT. Protein product: CAISEPTLNQPQHF.